The rows below give T cell receptor beta chains drawn from one sample of a study of blood T cell repertoires in COVID-19. Sequenced by immunoSEQ multiplex PCR; TCRdb stores in-frame clones only, minus some. The data show 84,000 or so clones, with about 83% seen just once and roughly 29% held by the top ten. The source material was peripheral blood. The receptor set was obtained from a woman of 80 years or more with acute or convalescent COVID-19. Each CDR3 is given with its conserved first and last residue. The order of the fields is V gene, D gene, J gene, CDR3 length, clone size, CDR3 DNA, CDR3 protein. A D gene is named only where the DNA matches it firmly. Expanded clones are given a class, and other clones once, few, many or no size at all.

TRBV11-2	-	TRBJ1-4	15	-	TGTGCCAGCAGTCCATATGGTGAGAGCAATGAAAAACTGTTTTTT	CASSPYGESNEKLFF
TRBV7-3	TRBD2	TRBJ2-3	17	-	TGTGCCAGCAGCGCCCAGGGACTAGCGGCTAGCACAGATACGCAGTATTTT	CASSAQGLAASTDTQYF
TRBV11-3	-	TRBJ2-7	13	-	TGTGCCAGCAGCGCCGCGCAGGGGCGCGAGCAGTACTTC	CASSAAQGREQYF
TRBV27	-	TRBJ2-7	12	few	TGTGCCAGCAGTGCGGGGACCTACGAGCAGTACTTC	CASSAGTYEQYF
TRBV7-6	TRBD2	TRBJ2-2	17	-	TGTGCCAGCAGCGCCCGACTAGCGGGAGCGAACACCGGGGAGCTGTTTTTT	CASSARLAGANTGELFF
TRBV3-1/TRBV3-2	-	TRBJ1-2	14	-	TGTGCCAGCAGTCGAGACAGGACCAACTATGGCTACACCTTC	CASSRDRTNYGYTF
TRBV2	TRBD1	TRBJ1-5	14	-	TGTGCCAGCAGTCAAACAGGGGGGGATCAGCCCCAGCATTTT	CASSQTGGDQPQHF
TRBV7-8	-	TRBJ1-5	14	-	TGTGCCAGCAGCAGATCAGGGGTTAATCAGCCCCAGCATTTT	CASSRSGVNQPQHF
TRBV28	TRBD2	TRBJ2-5	14	-	TGTGCCAGCAGGACTAGCGGCACCCAAGAGACCCAGTACTTC	CASRTSGTQETQYF
TRBV6-2/TRBV6-3	TRBD1	TRBJ2-5	15	once	TGTGCCAGCAGCCATACCGGGACAGGAGAAGAGACCCAGTACTTC	CASSHTGTGEETQYF
TRBV28	TRBD2	TRBJ2-1	16	-	TGTGCCAGCAGCCCCCCTAGCGGGGGCTCCTACAATGAGCAGTTCTTC	CASSPPSGGSYNEQFF
TRBV6-2/TRBV6-3	-	TRBJ2-1	12	once	TGTGCCAGCAGCACGACTAGCAATGAGCAGTTCTTC	CASSTTSNEQFF
TRBV30	-	TRBJ1-2	14	-	TGTGCCTGGAGTGTACTTCACAGGAGCTATGGCTACACCTTC	CAWSVLHRSYGYTF
TRBV21-1	-	TRBJ1-5	15	few	TGTGCCAGCAGCAACAGAGGACAGGGCGGTCAGCCCCAGCATTTT	CASSNRGQGGQPQHF
TRBV27	-	TRBJ1-6	16	-	TGTGCCAGCAGTTTTTCGGTCGGGGGGTTAACTTCACCCCTCCACTTT	CASSFSVGGLTSPLHF